What follows are 14 T cell receptor beta chains derived from one specimen sequenced in a study of metastatic and nonmetastatic thyroid tumors. Patients underwent thyroid surgery, and none had received any treatment before it. TCRdb reassembled clones from the PCR reads with MiXCR. The table lists about 7,400 clones, 28% of them singletons. Sequences were obtained from adjacent normal tissue. The receptors shown here come from a male donor with papillary thyroid cancer or a benign thyroid nodule (not recorded which). Some clones in this sample may be carry-over from other donors' samples.

By share, this clone counts as medium-sized. V and J are TRBV6-4 and TRBJ2-3; 8 bases agree with TRBD2. With 3 bases clipped from V and 1 base from J, the junction kept 0 bases outside the gene matches. Germline values: CDR1 MRHNA, CDR2 SNTAGT. This CDR3 spans 14 amino acids. CDR3 region: CASSEAGGTDTQYF. CDR3 nucleotides: TGTGCCAGCAGTGAAGCGGGGGGCACAGATACGCAGTATTTT.

This clone ranks as medium-sized. The chain couples TRBV6-2 or TRBV6-3 to TRBJ2-7; either TRBD1 or TRBD2 may supply D (6 bases each). The germline gives CDR1 MNHEY, CDR2 SVGEGT. Trimming removed 10 bases at V and 3 bases at J, with 13 bases between. This CDR3 region has 12 residues. The CDR3 sequence is CATRDIGYEQYF. The CDR3 DNA sequence: TGTGCCACGCGGGACATTGGCTACGAGCAGTACTTC.

This clone is labeled medium-sized. The chain has TRBV7-2 and TRBJ2-3, with D possibly matching TRBD1 (7 bases). The CDR3 covers 15 residues. Germline lookup yields CDR1 SGHTA and CDR2 FQGNSA. Trimming stripped 5 bases from V and 5 bases from J, with 17 bases between. The CDR3 spells CASSPRRGPGDTQYF. CDR3 nucleotides: TGTGCCAGCAGCCCACGGAGGGGGCCGGGAGATACGCAGTATTTT.

This clone was counted a few times. This rearrangement joins TRBV2 to TRBJ1-3; D not certain. In germline, CDR1 is SNHLY, CDR2 FYNNEI. This CDR3 has 12 residues. Trimming removed 3 bases from V and 4 bases from J, with 4 bases in between. CDR3 sequence reads: CASSDSGNTIYF. CDR3 DNA: TGTGCCAGCAGTGATTCCGGAAACACCATATATTTT.

This clone has a count of ten or more. The chain combines TRBV6-1 with TRBJ2-5; TRBD1 matches 10 bases. CDR1 and CDR2 from the germline V gene are MNHNS and SASEGT. CDR3 length: 15 amino acids. J gave up 5 bases and V 5 bases, and 8 bases lay outside the gene matches. The CDR3 spells CASSTTGGNWETQYF. CDR3 bases: TGTGCCAGCAGTACGACAGGGGGCAATTGGGAGACCCAGTACTTC.

This clone showed up just a few times. This rearrangement joins TRBV19 to TRBJ2-1, with TRBD2 matching 7 bases. The CDR3 is 15 amino acids. The germline V gene encodes CDR1 LNHDA and CDR2 SQIVND (reference sequence). V was pared by 3 bases and J by 7 bases, with 9 bases of the junction left unmatched. CDR3 sequence (DNA): TGTGCCAGTAGTATTCGGCGGGAGTGCCGGAATGAGCAGTTCTTC. This gives the protein CASSIRRECRNEQFF.

The chain carries TRBV20-1 and TRBJ1-4; D is ambiguous. CDR3 size: 13 residues. Trimming shortened V by 3 bases and J by 5 bases, and 10 bases separated the two germline ends. Looked up from germline, CDR1 is DFQATT and CDR2 is SNEGSKA (reference sequence). CDR3 amino acids: CSASPTYNEKLFF. The CDR3 nucleotides read TGCAGTGCTAGTCCAACCTACAATGAAAAACTGTTTTTT.

The table lists this clone with a few counts. Given a much more abundant clone one base away, this may be a read error. The chain uses TRBV28 and TRBJ1-1; the D is unclear. Trimming left V 1 base short and J 11 bases short, with 17 bases between. This CDR3 contains 14 residues. Per germline, CDR1 MDHEN and CDR2 SYDVKM. The CDR3 loop reads CASSLSGSGSGAFF. In DNA, the CDR3 is TGTGCCAGCAGTTTATCCGGCTCGGGGTCCGGGGCTTTCTTT.

This clone counts as medium-sized. This chain links TRBV7-3 with TRBJ2-1; TRBD2 agrees at 9 bases. Germline V CDR1 and CDR2: SGHTA, FQGTGA. The CDR3 is 15 residues long. V shed 1 base, J shed 7 bases, and the junction held 5 bases outside the gene matches. The CDR3, as DNA: TGTGCCAGCAGCTTAATGGCGGGGGGGCAGAATGAGCAGTTCTTC. As protein: CASSLMAGGQNEQFF.

This clone has only a few counts. This sequence joins TRBV7-8 and TRBJ2-7; TRBD2 matches 7 bases. The CDR3 sequence is 16 residues long. V was pared by 5 bases and J by 3 bases, with 13 bases of the junction left unmatched. Germline lookup yields CDR1 SGHVS and CDR2 FQNEAQ. CDR3 DNA: TGTGCCAGCAGCCAAAGGGTTTCGGGGGGAGGCTACGAGCAGTACTTC. Protein: CASSQRVSGGGYEQYF.

The V call is TRBV10-3, the J call TRBJ2-3; the D call may be TRBD1 or TRBD2 (5 bases each). CDR3 size: 14 residues. Germline CDR1 and CDR2: ENHRY and SYGVKD. Trimming stripped 4 bases from V and 6 bases from J, with 14 bases between. The CDR3 sequence: CAISGSGPGDTQYF. The CDR3 nucleotides read TGTGCCATCAGTGGGTCGGGACCCGGGGATACGCAGTATTTT.

The V and J genes are TRBV3-1 and TRBJ1-5, with unresolved D. The V and J ends lost 3 bases and 5 bases respectively, with 8 bases between them. The germline gives CDR1 LGHDT, CDR2 YNNKEL (reference sequence). The CDR3 has 13 amino acids. This CDR3 reads CASSQSLDQPQHF. In DNA, the CDR3 is TGTGCCAGCAGCCAGTCATTAGATCAGCCCCAGCATTTT.

This clone was picked up a small number of times. The V and J genes are TRBV2 and TRBJ1-2; perhaps TRBD1 as D (6 bases). Germline assignment: CDR1 SNHLY and CDR2 FYNNEI. V was cut by 6 bases and J by 4 bases, with 12 bases left in between. The CDR3 is made up of 13 amino acids. CDR3 nucleotide sequence: TGTGCCAGCAGCTCAGGGGCGGCCTATGGCTACACCTTC. Translated, it gives CASSSGAAYGYTF.

This clone was recorded at least ten times. A much larger clone is a single base away; this may be a read error. The gene calls are TRBV5-4 and TRBJ2-3; 7 nucleotides line up with TRBD2. This CDR3 region has 15 residues. CDR1 and CDR2 from the germline V gene are SGHNT and YYREEE (reference sequence). CDR3 sequence (DNA): TGTGCCAGCAGCTTGCCCGGGACTAACACAGGTACGCAGTATTTT. Amino acids: CASSLPGTNTGTQYF.